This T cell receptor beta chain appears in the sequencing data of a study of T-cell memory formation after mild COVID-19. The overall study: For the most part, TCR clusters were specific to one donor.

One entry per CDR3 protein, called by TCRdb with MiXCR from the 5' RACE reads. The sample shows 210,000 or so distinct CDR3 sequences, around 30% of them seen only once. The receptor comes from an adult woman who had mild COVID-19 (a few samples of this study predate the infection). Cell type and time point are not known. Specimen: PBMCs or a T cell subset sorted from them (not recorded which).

As DNA, the CDR3 is TGCGCCAGCAGCCCGGAGGGGGCGCCGAACACTGAAGCTTTCTTT. Protein product: CASSPEGAPNTEAFF. The chain recombines TRBV5-1 with TRBJ1-1; 7 nucleotides match TRBD1. The V gene end was trimmed by 4 bases and the J gene end by 1 base; junction bases not matched to a gene: 7. The CDR3 consists of 15 residues. Germline CDR1 and CDR2: SGHRS and YFSETQ. The complete variable domain, with remaining parts taken from reference TRBV5-1 and TRBJ1-1, reads KAGVTQTPRYLIKTRGQQVTLSCSPISGHRSVSWYQQTPGQGLQFLFEYFSETQRNKGNFPGRFSGRQFSNSRSEMNVSTLELGDSALYLCASSPEGAPNTEAFFGQGTRLTVV.